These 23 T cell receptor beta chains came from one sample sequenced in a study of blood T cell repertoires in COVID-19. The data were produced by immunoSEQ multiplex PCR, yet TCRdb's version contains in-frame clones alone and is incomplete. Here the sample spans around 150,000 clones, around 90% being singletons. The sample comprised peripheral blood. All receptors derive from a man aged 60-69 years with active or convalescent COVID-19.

CDR3 sequence: CASSYLGRGTDTQYF. Written as DNA, the CDR3 is TGTGCCAGCAGTTATCTGGGTCGGGGCACAGATACGCAGTATTTT. The chain uses TRBV6-5 and TRBJ2-3; no clear D. Germline V gene sequence: CDR1 MNHEY, CDR2 SVGAGI. The CDR3 has 15 residues. V was cut by 3 bases and J by 1 base, with 11 bases left in between.

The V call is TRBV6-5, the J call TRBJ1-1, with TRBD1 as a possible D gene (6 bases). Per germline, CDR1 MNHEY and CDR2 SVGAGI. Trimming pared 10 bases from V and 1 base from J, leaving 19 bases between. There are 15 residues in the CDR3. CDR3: CATLRPRGQNTEAFF. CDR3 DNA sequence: TGTGCCACCCTAAGGCCCAGGGGACAGAACACTGAAGCTTTCTTT.

The CDR3 protein is CASSPRAGLAGNNEQFF. The CDR3 region has the DNA TGTGCCAGCAGCCCCCGCGCGGGACTAGCGGGAAACAATGAGCAGTTCTTC. The rearrangement joins TRBV7-2 to TRBJ2-1, with 13 bases that match TRBD2. V lost 5 bases and J lost 5; bases outside the gene matches: 9. This CDR3 is 17 amino acids long. Germline CDR1 reads SGHTA; CDR2 reads FQGNSA.

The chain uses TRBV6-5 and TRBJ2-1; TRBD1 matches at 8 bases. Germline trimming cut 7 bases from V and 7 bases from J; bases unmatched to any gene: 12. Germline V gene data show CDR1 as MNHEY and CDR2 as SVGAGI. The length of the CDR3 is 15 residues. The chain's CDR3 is CASTPGQGRRNEQFF. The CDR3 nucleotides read TGTGCCAGCACCCCCGGACAGGGACGACGGAATGAGCAGTTCTTC.

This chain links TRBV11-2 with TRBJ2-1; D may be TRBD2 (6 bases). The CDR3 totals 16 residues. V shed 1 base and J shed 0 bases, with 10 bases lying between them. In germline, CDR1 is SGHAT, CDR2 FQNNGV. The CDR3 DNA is TGTGCCAGCAGCTTAGGGGGGGAGTACTCCTACAATGAGCAGTTCTTC. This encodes CASSLGGEYSYNEQFF. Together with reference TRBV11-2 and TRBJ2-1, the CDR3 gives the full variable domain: EAGVAQSPRYKIIEKRQSVAFWCNPISGHATLYWYQQILGQGPKLLIQFQNNGVVDDSQLPKDRFSAERLKGVDSTLKIQPAKLEDSAVYLCASSLGGEYSYNEQFFGPGTRLTVL.

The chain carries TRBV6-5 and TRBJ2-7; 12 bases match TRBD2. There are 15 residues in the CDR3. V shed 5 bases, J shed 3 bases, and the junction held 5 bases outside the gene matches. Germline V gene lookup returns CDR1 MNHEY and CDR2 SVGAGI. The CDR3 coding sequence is TGTGCCAGCAGTCACCGGACTAGCGGGGTCTACGAGCAGTACTTC. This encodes CASSHRTSGVYEQYF.

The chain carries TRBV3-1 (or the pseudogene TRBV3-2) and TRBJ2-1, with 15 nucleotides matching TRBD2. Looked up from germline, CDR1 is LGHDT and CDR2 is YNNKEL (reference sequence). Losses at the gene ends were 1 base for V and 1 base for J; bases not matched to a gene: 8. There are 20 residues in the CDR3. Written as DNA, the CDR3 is TGTGCCAGCAGCCAAGTCTTGGGACTAGCGGGAGGAAATTCCTACAATGAGCAGTTCTTC. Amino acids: CASSQVLGLAGGNSYNEQFF.

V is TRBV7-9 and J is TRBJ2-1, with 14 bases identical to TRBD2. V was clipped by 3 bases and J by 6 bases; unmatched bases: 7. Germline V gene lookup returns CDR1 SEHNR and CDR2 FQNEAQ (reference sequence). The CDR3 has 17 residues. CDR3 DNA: TGTGCCAGCAGCTTCCTGGGACTAGCGGGAGCCGGCAATGAGCAGTTCTTC. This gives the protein CASSFLGLAGAGNEQFF.

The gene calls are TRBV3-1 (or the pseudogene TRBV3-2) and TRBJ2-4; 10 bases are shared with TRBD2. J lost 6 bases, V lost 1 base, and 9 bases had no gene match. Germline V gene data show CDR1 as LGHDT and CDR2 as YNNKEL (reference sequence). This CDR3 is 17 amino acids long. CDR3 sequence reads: CASSQGGRVAGGNIQYF. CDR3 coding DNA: TGTGCCAGCAGCCAAGGGGGGCGGGTAGCGGGAGGAAACATTCAGTACTTC.

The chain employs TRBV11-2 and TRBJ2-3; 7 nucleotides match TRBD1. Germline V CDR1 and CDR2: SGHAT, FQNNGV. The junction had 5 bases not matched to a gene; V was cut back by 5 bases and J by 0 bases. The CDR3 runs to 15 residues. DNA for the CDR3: TGTGCCAGCAGCGTGGGACAGCAAAGCACAGATACGCAGTATTTT. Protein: CASSVGQQSTDTQYF.

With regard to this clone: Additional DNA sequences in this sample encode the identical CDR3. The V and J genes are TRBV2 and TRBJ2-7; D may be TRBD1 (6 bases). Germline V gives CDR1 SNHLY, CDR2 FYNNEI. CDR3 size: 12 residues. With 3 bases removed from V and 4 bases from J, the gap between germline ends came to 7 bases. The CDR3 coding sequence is TGTGCCAGCAGTGAGCAGGGGTACGAGCAGTACTTC. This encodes CASSEQGYEQYF.

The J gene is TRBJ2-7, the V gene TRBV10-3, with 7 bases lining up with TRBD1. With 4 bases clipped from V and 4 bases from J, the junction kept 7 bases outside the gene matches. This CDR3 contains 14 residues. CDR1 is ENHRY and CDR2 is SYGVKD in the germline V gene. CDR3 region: CAISGDSPTYEQYF. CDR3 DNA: TGTGCCATCAGTGGGGACAGCCCCACATACGAGCAGTACTTC.

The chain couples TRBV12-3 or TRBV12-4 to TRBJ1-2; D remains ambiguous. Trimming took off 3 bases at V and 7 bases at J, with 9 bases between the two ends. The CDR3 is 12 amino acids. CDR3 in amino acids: CASSLERAGYTF. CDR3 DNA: TGTGCCAGCAGTTTGGAGAGGGCTGGCTACACCTTC.

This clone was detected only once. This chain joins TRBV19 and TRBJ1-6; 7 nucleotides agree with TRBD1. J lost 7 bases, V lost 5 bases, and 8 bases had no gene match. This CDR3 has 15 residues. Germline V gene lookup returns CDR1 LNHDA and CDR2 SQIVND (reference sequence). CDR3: CASSPSTGQNSPLHF. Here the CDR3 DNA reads TGTGCCAGTAGTCCCTCTACGGGACAGAATTCACCCCTCCACTTT. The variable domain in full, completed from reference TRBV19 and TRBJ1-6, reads DGGITQSPKYLFRKEGQNVTLSCEQNLNHDAMYWYRQDPGQGLRLIYYSQIVNDFQKGDIAEGYSVSREKKESFPLTVTSAQKNPTAFYLCASSPSTGQNSPLHFGNGTRLTVT.

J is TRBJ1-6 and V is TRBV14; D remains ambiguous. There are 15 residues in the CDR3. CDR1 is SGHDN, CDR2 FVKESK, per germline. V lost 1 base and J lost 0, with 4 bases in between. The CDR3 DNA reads TGTGCCAGCAGCCAAGTTAACTCCTATAATTCACCCCTCCACTTT. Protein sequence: CASSQVNSYNSPLHF.

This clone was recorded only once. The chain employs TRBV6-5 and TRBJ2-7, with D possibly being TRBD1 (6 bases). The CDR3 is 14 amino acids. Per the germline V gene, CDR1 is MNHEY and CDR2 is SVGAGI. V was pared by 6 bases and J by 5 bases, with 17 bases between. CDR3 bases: TGTGCCAGCAGGTTGACAGGATGGATGGACGAGCAGTACTTC. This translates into CASRLTGWMDEQYF.

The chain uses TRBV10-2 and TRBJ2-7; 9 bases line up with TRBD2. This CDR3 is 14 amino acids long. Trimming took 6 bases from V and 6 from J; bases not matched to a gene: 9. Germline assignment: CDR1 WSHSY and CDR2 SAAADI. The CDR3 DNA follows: TGCGCCAGCAGATACCTAGCGGGGTCGGGCGAGCAGTACTTC. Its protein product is CASRYLAGSGEQYF.

The CDR3 sequence is CASSPIDRGTEAFF. As DNA, the CDR3 is TGTGCCAGCTCACCAATTGACAGGGGCACTGAAGCTTTCTTT. The V and J genes are TRBV18 and TRBJ1-1; 8 bases map to TRBD1. This CDR3 contains 14 residues. Per germline, CDR1 KGHSH and CDR2 LQKENI. The junction had 3 bases not matched to a gene; V was cut back by 2 bases and J by 4 bases.

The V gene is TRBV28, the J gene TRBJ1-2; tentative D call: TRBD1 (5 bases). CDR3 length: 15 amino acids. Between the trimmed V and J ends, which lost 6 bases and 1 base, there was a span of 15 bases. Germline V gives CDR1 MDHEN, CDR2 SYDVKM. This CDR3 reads CASSPGGGDNYGYTF. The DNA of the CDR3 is TGTGCCAGCAGCCCCGGGGGAGGCGATAACTATGGCTACACCTTC.

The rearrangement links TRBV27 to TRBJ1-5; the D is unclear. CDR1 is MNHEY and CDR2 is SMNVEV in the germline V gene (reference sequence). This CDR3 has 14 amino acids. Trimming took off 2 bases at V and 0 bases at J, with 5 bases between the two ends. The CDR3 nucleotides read TGTGCCAGCAGTTTAGAGGATAGCAATCAGCCCCAGCATTTT. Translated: CASSLEDSNQPQHF.

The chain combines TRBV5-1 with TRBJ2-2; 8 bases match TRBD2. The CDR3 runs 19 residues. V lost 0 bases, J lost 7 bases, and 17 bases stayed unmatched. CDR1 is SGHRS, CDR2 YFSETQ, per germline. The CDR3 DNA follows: TGCGCCAGCAGCTTGGGGCCCCCCGACCGGGGGGGGCCCGACGGGGAGCTGTTTTTT. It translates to CASSLGPPDRGGPDGELFF.

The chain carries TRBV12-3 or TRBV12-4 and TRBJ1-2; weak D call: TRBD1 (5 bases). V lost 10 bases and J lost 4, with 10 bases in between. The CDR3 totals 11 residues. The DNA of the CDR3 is TGTGCCATCAGGGAGGGCTATGGCTACACCTTC. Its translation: CAIREGYGYTF.

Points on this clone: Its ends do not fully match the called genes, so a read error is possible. The CDR3, as DNA: TGTGCCAGCAGCCCCTCGTCTTCCGGGTACATTGAGCAGTTCTTC. Translation gives CASSPSSSGYIEQFF. The V call is TRBV9, the J call TRBJ2-1, with unresolved D. Germline loops: CDR1 SGDLS, CDR2 YYNGEE. The CDR3 loop spans 15 amino acids.